Included here is one T cell receptor (beta chain) sequence, with context. Its antigen is undetermined. The data stem from a study of cytomegalovirus exposure and HLA in healthy donors. CDR1 is MNHNS and CDR2 is SASEGT in the germline V gene. The CDR3 covers 13 residues. The V gene end was trimmed by 7 bases and the J gene end by 5 bases; junction bases not matched to a gene: 5. Whole-study results and caveats: The majority of TCR sequences were rare, yet some public TCRs appeared in many donors. Cytomegalovirus-associated TCR beta chains were listed, numbering some 180.

TCRdb keeps only in-frame clones here, not all; method: immunoSEQ multiplex PCR. This sample has over 70,000 clones, with 90% to 95% found just once. The chain employs TRBV6-1 and TRBJ1-5, with TRBD1 identical over 7 bases. The source material was PBMCs. The sequence came from a young woman in good health and CMV-seronegative. CDR3 DNA: TGTGCCAGCATTACTGGACAGGATCAGCCCCAGCATTTT. Protein sequence: CASITGQDQPQHF.